Listed below are T cell receptor beta chains from one sample, sequenced in a study of blood T cell repertoires in COVID-19. Measured with immunoSEQ multiplex PCR; TCRdb has only the in-frame clones, and not every one. The sample gives under 400,000 clones, around 87% of which show up once; 10% is in the top ten. Sequencing input: peripheral blood. The source is a woman in her thirties with COVID-19, enrolled during active disease. Both conserved end residues are part of each CDR3. D genes are given only for firm matches. Size is omitted from some rows. Given values are once, few, many or a class for expanded clones.

TRBV5-1	NA	NA	TRBJ2-2	CASSLVRGSGELFF	TGCGCCAGCAGCTTGGTTCGGGGATCCGGGGAGCTGTTTTTT
TRBV28	NA	NA	TRBJ1-6	CASSLRGPSSYNSPLHF	TGTGCCAGCAGTTTAAGGGGTCCGAGCTCCTATAATTCACCCCTCCACTTT
TRBV10-3	NA	NA	TRBJ2-3	CAITREWSDTQYF	TGTGCCATCACGAGGGAGTGGTCAGATACGCAGTATTTT
TRBV5-1	NA	TRBD2	TRBJ2-3	CASSLAGAGEDTQYF	TGCGCCAGCAGCTTGGCCGGGGCGGGGGAAGATACGCAGTATTTT
TRBV27	NA	TRBD2	TRBJ2-2	CASSLLAGGPVGELFF	TGTGCCAGCAGTTTACTAGCGGGAGGGCCCGTCGGGGAGCTGTTTTTT
TRBV25-1	NA	NA	TRBJ2-1	CASSESQSGPYNEQFF	TGTGCCAGCAGTGAATCTCAGAGCGGGCCATACAATGAGCAGTTCTTC
TRBV9	NA	NA	TRBJ2-3	CASSAASFPGGTDTQYF	TGTGCCAGCAGCGCCGCTTCTTTCCCCGGAGGCACAGATACGCAGTATTTT
TRBV27	NA	NA	TRBJ1-2	CASSFQGGGYTF	TGTGCCAGCAGTTTCCAGGGAGGGGGCTACACCTTC
TRBV6-5	NA	TRBD1	TRBJ1-2	CASRGTVSNYGYTF	TGTGCCAGCAGAGGGACAGTTTCTAACTATGGCTACACCTTC
TRBV5-4	once	TRBD1	TRBJ2-7	CASSLGETGNGYEQYF	TGTGCCAGCAGCTTGGGGGAGACAGGGAACGGCTACGAGCAGTACTTC
TRBV9	few	TRBD1	TRBJ2-2	CASSVAQGTTGELFF	TGTGCCAGCAGCGTAGCACAGGGGACCACCGGGGAGCTGTTTTTT
TRBV30	NA	TRBD1	TRBJ2-7	CAWSADRGYEQYF	TGTGCCTGGAGTGCGGACAGGGGGTACGAGCAGTACTTC
TRBV30	NA	NA	TRBJ2-7	CAWTPGHSVSYEQYF	TGTGCCTGGACCCCGGGACACTCTGTCTCCTACGAGCAGTACTTC
TRBV19	NA	TRBD1	TRBJ1-2	CASSIQGQEHYGYTF	TGTGCCAGTAGTATCCAAGGACAGGAACACTATGGCTACACCTTC
TRBV6-4	NA	TRBD2	TRBJ2-3	CASSPSAGGGDTQYF	TGTGCCAGCAGCCCCAGCGCGGGAGGAGGGGATACGCAGTATTTT
TRBV5-1	NA	NA	TRBJ2-7	CASSLKQGTGYEQYF	TGCGCCAGCAGCTTAAAGCAGGGTACGGGCTACGAGCAGTACTTC
TRBV21-1	NA	NA	TRBJ1-5	CASSKGSGGAYSNQPQHF	TGTGCCAGCAGCAAAGGGTCGGGGGGGGCCTACAGCAATCAGCCCCAGCATTTT
TRBV28	NA	NA	TRBJ1-2	CASIGGRSYGYTF	TGTGCCAGCATAGGAGGCCGCTCCTATGGCTACACCTTC
TRBV27	NA	NA	TRBJ2-7	CASGRMYEQYF	TGTGCCAGCGGGAGGATGTACGAGCAGTACTTC
TRBV5-1	NA	TRBD2	TRBJ2-7	CASSRASGSSYEQYF	TGCGCCAGCAGCCGGGCTAGCGGGAGCTCCTACGAGCAGTACTTC
TRBV6-5	NA	NA	TRBJ2-7	CASQMEPPLSYEQYF	TGTGCCAGTCAAATGGAGCCACCTCTTTCGTACGAGCAGTACTTC
TRBV5-1	NA	TRBD1	TRBJ1-6	CASSWDRGPSYNSPLHF	TGCGCCAGCAGCTGGGACAGGGGGCCCTCCTATAATTCACCCCTCCACTTT
TRBV28	NA	NA	TRBJ1-3	CASSYGSSGNTIYF	TGTGCCAGCAGTTATGGCAGCTCTGGAAACACCATATATTTT
TRBV12-3/TRBV12-4	NA	TRBD1	TRBJ2-3	CASSPQGETQYF	TGTGCCAGCAGTCCCCAGGGGGAGACGCAGTATTTT
TRBV7-9	NA	TRBD2	TRBJ2-1	CASSRDGLAGDEQFF	TGTGCCAGCAGCCGGGACGGACTAGCGGGAGACGAGCAGTTCTTC
TRBV28	once	TRBD2	TRBJ2-1	CATLGSGYNEQFF	TGTGCCACCCTAGGTAGCGGGTACAATGAGCAGTTCTTC
TRBV6-4	NA	NA	TRBJ2-6	CASSGTTGANVLTF	TGTGCCAGCAGTGGGACAACTGGGGCCAACGTCCTGACTTTC
TRBV4-1	NA	TRBD2	TRBJ2-7	CASSQFRLLAGVEQYF	TGCGCCAGCAGCCAATTCCGCCTCCTAGCGGGAGTAGAGCAGTACTTC
TRBV25-1	NA	NA	TRBJ2-3	CASSEWRVTDTQYF	TGTGCCAGCAGTGAATGGAGGGTTACAGATACGCAGTATTTT
TRBV27	few	TRBD2	TRBJ2-1	CASSSPLAENNEQFF	TGTGCCAGCAGTTCCCCTCTAGCGGAGAACAATGAGCAGTTCTTC
TRBV6-5	once	NA	TRBJ1-6	CASSRQASPLHF	TGTGCCAGCAGCAGACAAGCTTCACCCCTCCACTTT
TRBV29-1	NA	NA	TRBJ2-5	CSTMRGLRETQYF	TGCAGCACGATGCGGGGCCTGAGAGAGACCCAGTACTTC
TRBV18	NA	TRBD2	TRBJ2-1	CASSWGSGLVAGEQFF	TGTGCCAGCTCATGGGGTAGCGGACTAGTGGCGGGAGAGCAGTTCTTC
TRBV6-5	NA	NA	TRBJ1-1	CASSLQGTEAFF	TGTGCCAGCAGTTTACAGGGCACTGAAGCTTTCTTT
TRBV7-2	few	NA	TRBJ2-7	CASSSSGGPYEQYF	TGTGCCAGCAGCTCTTCCGGAGGGCCCTACGAGCAGTACTTC
TRBV5-4	few	NA	TRBJ1-2	CASSPDSNYGYTF	TGTGCCAGCAGCCCGGACTCTAACTATGGCTACACCTTC
TRBV4-2	NA	TRBD2	TRBJ2-3	CASSQDALAGATQYF	TGTGCCAGCAGCCAAGATGCGCTAGCGGGAGCTACGCAGTATTTT
TRBV11-2	NA	TRBD1	TRBJ1-5	CASSLGTGDQPQHF	TGTGCCAGCAGCTTAGGGACAGGGGATCAGCCCCAGCATTTT
TRBV11-2	NA	TRBD1	TRBJ1-5	CASSRSQGAGGQPQHF	TGTGCCAGCAGCCGATCACAGGGGGCGGGTGGACAGCCCCAGCATTTT
TRBV30	NA	NA	TRBJ1-5	CAWSRQRDQPQHF	TGTGCCTGGAGCCGGCAGCGGGATCAGCCCCAGCATTTT
TRBV7-3	NA	TRBD2	TRBJ2-3	CASSLKAGGDTQYF	TGTGCCAGCAGCTTAAAAGCGGGAGGGGATACGCAGTATTTT
TRBV7-8	NA	NA	TRBJ2-3	CASSWTTGFDTQYF	TGTGCCAGCAGCTGGACTACAGGATTCGATACGCAGTATTTT
TRBV5-8	NA	NA	TRBJ2-7	CASSLEGAGSSYEQYF	TGTGCCAGCAGCTTGGAAGGTGCAGGGTCTAGCTACGAGCAGTACTTC
TRBV6-6	NA	NA	TRBJ2-3	CASSFIRDTDTQYF	TGTGCCAGCAGTTTCATCCGGGACACAGATACGCAGTATTTT
TRBV3-1/TRBV3-2	NA	TRBD1	TRBJ1-2	CASSQPGQGYYGYTF	TGTGCCAGCAGCCAACCCGGACAGGGGTACTATGGCTACACCTTC
TRBV5-1	NA	NA	TRBJ2-3	CASSLGHTDTQYF	TGCGCCAGCAGCTTGGGTCACACAGATACGCAGTATTTT
TRBV6-6	NA	TRBD1	TRBJ2-2	CASAHGTANTGELFF	TGTGCCAGCGCCCACGGGACAGCGAACACCGGGGAGCTGTTTTTT